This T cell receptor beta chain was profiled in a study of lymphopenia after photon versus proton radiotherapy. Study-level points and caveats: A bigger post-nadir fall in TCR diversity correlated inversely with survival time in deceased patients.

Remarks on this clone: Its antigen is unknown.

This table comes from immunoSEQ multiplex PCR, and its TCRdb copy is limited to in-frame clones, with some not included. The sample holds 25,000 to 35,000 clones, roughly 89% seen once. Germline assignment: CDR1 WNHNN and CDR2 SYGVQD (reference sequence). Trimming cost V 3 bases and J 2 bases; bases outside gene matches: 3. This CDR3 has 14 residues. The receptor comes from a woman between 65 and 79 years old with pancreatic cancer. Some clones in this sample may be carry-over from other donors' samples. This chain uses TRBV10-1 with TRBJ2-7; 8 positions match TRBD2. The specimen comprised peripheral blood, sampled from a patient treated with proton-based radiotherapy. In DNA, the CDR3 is TGCGCCAGCAGTGAAGGTAGCGGGACCTACGAGCAGTACTTC. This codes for CASSEGSGTYEQYF.